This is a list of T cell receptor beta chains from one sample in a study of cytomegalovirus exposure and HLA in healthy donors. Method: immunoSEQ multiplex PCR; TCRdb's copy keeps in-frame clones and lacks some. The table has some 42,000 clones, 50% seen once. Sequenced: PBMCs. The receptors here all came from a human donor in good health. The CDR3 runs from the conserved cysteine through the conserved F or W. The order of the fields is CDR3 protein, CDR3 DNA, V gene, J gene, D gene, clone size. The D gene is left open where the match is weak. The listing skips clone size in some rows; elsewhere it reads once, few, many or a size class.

CASSPSPTGNYGYTF	TGTGCCAGCAGCCCATCCCCGACGGGTAACTATGGCTACACCTTC	TRBV11-2	TRBJ1-2	.	.
CASSAVGSYGYTF	TGTGCCAGCAGCGCCGTCGGGTCCTATGGCTACACCTTC	TRBV9	TRBJ1-2	.	few
CASSLQGYTGELFF	TGCGCCAGCAGCCTACAGGGTTATACCGGGGAGCTGTTTTTT	TRBV4-3	TRBJ2-2	.	.
CASSPWTGNQPQHF	TGTGCCAGCAGCCCTTGGACAGGGAATCAGCCCCAGCATTTT	TRBV5-5	TRBJ1-5	TRBD1	.
CASSLSMRAGGETQYF	TGTGCCAGCAGCTTGAGTATGCGGGCCGGGGGAGAGACCCAGTACTTC	TRBV7-8	TRBJ2-5	.	.
CASTSGLAGAGEQYF	TGTGCCAGCACCTCTGGGCTAGCGGGAGCGGGGGAGCAGTACTTC	TRBV27	TRBJ2-7	TRBD2	.
CASSTDSYNEQFF	TGTGCCAGTAGTACCGACTCATACAATGAGCAGTTCTTC	TRBV19	TRBJ2-1	.	medium-sized
CAISESVGGSYEQYF	TGTGCCATCAGTGAGTCGGTAGGGGGCTCCTACGAGCAGTACTTC	TRBV10-3	TRBJ2-7	.	.
CASSLKTAGGQPQHF	TGTGCCAGCAGTTTGAAGACCGCCGGGGGTCAGCCCCAGCATTTT	TRBV28	TRBJ1-5	.	.
CASSQDTGPAIGYTF	TGCGCCAGCAGCCAAGACACAGGCCCGGCTATTGGCTACACCTTC	TRBV4-1	TRBJ1-2	.	once
CASSPPGQGYGYTF	TGTGCCAGCAGTCCGCCGGGACAGGGATACGGCTACACCTTC	TRBV28	TRBJ1-2	TRBD1	.
CSVERSGGANTGELFF	TGCAGCGTTGAACGCAGCGGGGGGGCCAACACCGGGGAGCTGTTTTTT	TRBV29-1	TRBJ2-2	TRBD2	once
CASSIGQGASWGYTF	TGTGCCAGTAGTATAGGACAGGGGGCCTCCTGGGGCTACACCTTC	TRBV19	TRBJ1-2	TRBD1	few
CASSARLAGYNEQFF	TGTGCCAGCAGCGCTCGACTAGCGGGGTACAATGAGCAGTTCTTC	TRBV9	TRBJ2-1	TRBD2	few
CATRHFSGNTIYF	TGTGCCACCAGGCACTTCTCTGGAAACACCATATATTTT	TRBV15	TRBJ1-3	.	.
CASSWGQQSTDTQYF	TGCGCCAGCAGCTGGGGACAGCAAAGCACAGATACGCAGTATTTT	TRBV4-1	TRBJ2-3	TRBD1	once
CASSLSGLGNYGYTF	TGTGCCAGCAGCTTATCAGGGTTGGGGAACTATGGCTACACCTTC	TRBV7-2	TRBJ1-2	.	few
CASSPSGGTGHETQYF	TGTGCCAGCAGCCCATCCGGAGGGACAGGGCACGAGACCCAGTACTTC	TRBV4-2	TRBJ2-5	TRBD1	.
CASSLARGWDTQYF	TGTGCCAGCAGCTTGGCTAGGGGATGGGATACGCAGTATTTT	TRBV5-4	TRBJ2-3	.	.
CASSRTGNEQYF	TGCGCCAGCAGCCGGACAGGGAACGAGCAGTACTTC	TRBV4-3	TRBJ2-7	TRBD1	.
CASSLRHRLLEETQYF	TGTGCCAGCAGCTTAAGGCATCGACTTCTGGAAGAGACCCAGTACTTC	TRBV11-2	TRBJ2-5	.	once
CASSHRTGSWETQYF	TGTGCCAGCAGCCACCGGACAGGGAGCTGGGAGACCCAGTACTTC	TRBV14	TRBJ2-5	TRBD1	.
CASSPLGGGGNQPQHF	TGTGCCAGCAGTCCCCTCGGGGGAGGTGGCAATCAGCCCCAGCATTTT	TRBV28	TRBJ1-5	.	.
CASSVGRDQPQHF	TGTGCCAGTAGTGTTGGGAGGGATCAGCCCCAGCATTTT	TRBV19	TRBJ1-5	.	few
CASSQDRAGGPTWDYGYTF	TGCGCCAGCAGCCAAGATCGCGCAGGGGGCCCTACCTGGGACTATGGCTACACCTTC	TRBV4-3	TRBJ1-2	TRBD1	few
CASSLSTGTGYSQQYF	TGTGCCAGCAGCTTATCAACCGGGACAGGGTATAGTCAGCAGTACTTC	TRBV7-2	TRBJ2-7	TRBD1	few
CASSYGLAGGGEQYF	TGTGCCAGCAGTTACGGTCTAGCGGGAGGTGGCGAGCAGTACTTC	TRBV6-6	TRBJ2-7	TRBD2	.
CASSLELAPNTGELFF	TGTGCCAGCAGCTTAGAACTAGCGCCGAACACCGGGGAGCTGTTTTTT	TRBV7-6	TRBJ2-2	TRBD2	.
CASTSRENQPQHF	TGTGCCAGCACCTCTAGGGAGAATCAGCCCCAGCATTTT	TRBV6-1	TRBJ1-5	.	.
CASNWGGSYEQYF	TGTGCCTCCAATTGGGGCGGCTCCTACGAGCAGTACTTC	TRBV7-9	TRBJ2-7	.	.
CASSPIVLAGYNEQFF	TGTGCCAGCAGCCCCATAGTACTAGCGGGGTACAATGAGCAGTTCTTC	TRBV7-3	TRBJ2-1	TRBD2	.
CASSLGEGYGYTF	TGTGCCAGCAGCTTAGGGGAGGGCTATGGCTACACCTTC	TRBV7-9	TRBJ1-2	.	few
CASSVEGGTEAFF	TGTGCCAGCAGCGTAGAAGGGGGCACTGAAGCTTTCTTT	TRBV9	TRBJ1-1	.	.
CASSRQGAYGYTF	TGTGCCAGCAGCCGACAGGGGGCCTATGGCTACACCTTC	TRBV7-2	TRBJ1-2	TRBD1	.
CAWREYSGNTIYF	TGTGCCTGGCGGGAGTACTCTGGAAACACCATATATTTT	TRBV30	TRBJ1-3	.	.
CASSYTVRSVEAFF	TGTGCCAGCAGTTACACAGTCCGATCAGTCGAAGCTTTCTTT	TRBV6-6	TRBJ1-1	.	few
CASSPSPNSPLHF	TGTGCCAGCAGCCCAAGCCCCAATTCACCCCTCCACTTT	TRBV7-2	TRBJ1-6	.	.
CASSPSGRQSYEQYF	TGCGCCAGCAGCCCCAGCGGGAGGCAGTCCTACGAGCAGTACTTC	TRBV5-1	TRBJ2-7	TRBD2	few
CASSRRPRDRGWSYEQYF	TGTGCCAGCTCCCGCCGGCCCCGGGACAGGGGATGGTCCTACGAGCAGTACTTC	TRBV18	TRBJ2-7	TRBD1	few
CSVEEGGQGWIYEQYF	TGCAGCGTTGAAGAGGGAGGACAGGGGTGGATCTACGAGCAGTACTTC	TRBV29-1	TRBJ2-7	TRBD1	.
CASSADSGQGFNEQFF	TGTGCCAGCAGCGCTGACTCGGGACAGGGTTTCAATGAGCAGTTCTTC	TRBV7-3	TRBJ2-1	TRBD1	.
CASSPPSYNEQFF	TGTGCCAGCAGCCCCCCTAGCTACAATGAGCAGTTCTTC	TRBV7-9	TRBJ2-1	.	few
CASSLAGGGLAEAFF	TGTGCCAGCAGCTTAGCAGGGGGCGGTCTCGCTGAAGCTTTCTTT	TRBV7-2	TRBJ1-1	TRBD1	.
CASSGEGSGAGNQPQHF	TGTGCCAGCAGCGGGGAGGGTAGCGGAGCGGGCAATCAGCCCCAGCATTTT	TRBV2	TRBJ1-5	.	few